The 3 T cell receptor beta chains below all came from one sample that was sequenced in a study of cytomegalovirus exposure and HLA in healthy donors. The PCR contained 60 Vbeta and 13 Jbeta primers. Libraries were prepared by immunoSEQ multiplex PCR; TCRdb keeps only in-frame clonotypes and omits some of them. This table has 95,000 to 130,000 clones, around three quarters appearing once. The sample taken for sequencing was PBMCs. The source of these receptors is a man between 25 and 39 years old in good health and CMV-seropositive.

The J gene is TRBJ2-5, the V gene TRBV5-1, with 7 bases lining up with TRBD1. Looked up from germline, CDR1 is SGHRS and CDR2 is YFSETQ. The CDR3 has 16 residues. J lost 2 bases, V lost 2 bases, and 9 bases had no gene match. DNA for the CDR3: TGCGCCAGCAGCTTAAATCCCGGGACAGCACAAGAGACCCAGTACTTC. Amino acid sequence: CASSLNPGTAQETQYF. The complete variable domain, with remaining parts taken from reference TRBV5-1 and TRBJ2-5, reads KAGVTQTPRYLIKTRGQQVTLSCSPISGHRSVSWYQQTPGQGLQFLFEYFSETQRNKGNFPGRFSGRQFSNSRSEMNVSTLELGDSALYLCASSLNPGTAQETQYFGPGTRLLVL.

This clone was observed once. The chain recombines TRBV6-5 with TRBJ2-7; 7 nucleotides align to TRBD1. This CDR3 is built from 13 residues. The V segment lost 10 bases and the J segment 1 base; nucleotides outside the gene matches: 7. CDR1 is MNHEY and CDR2 is SVGAGI in the germline V gene. The CDR3 spells CATEDRTSYEQYF. In nucleotides, the CDR3 is TGTGCCACTGAGGACAGGACATCCTACGAGCAGTACTTC.

V usage is TRBV4-3 and J usage is TRBJ1-2; no reliable D call. CDR1 is LGHNA, CDR2 YSLEER, per germline. V was trimmed by 0 bases and J by 3 bases, leaving 8 bases between them. The CDR3 spans 14 residues. As DNA, the CDR3 is TGCGCCAGCAGCCAAGACAGTAATTACTATGGCTACACCTTC. It translates to CASSQDSNYYGYTF.